The entry below gives a single T cell receptor (beta chain) sequence along with its context. No antigen is known for it. Nothing much larger sits one base from this clone, and base qualities are not available. The immunoSEQ Assay, a bias-controlled multiplex PCR, was used to amplify TCRbeta CDR3 regions from genomic DNA. The authors' pipeline ran thus. Nucleated cell counts per sample were estimated from amplification of reference gene primers within the assay. Sequence reads were collapsed and filtered to measure the absolute abundance of every unique TCRbeta CDR3 rearrangement. For each sample, productive Simpson clonality was calculated by taking the square root of Simpson's diversity index across productive rearrangements. TCRdb took over this immuneACCESS table, retaining in-frame rearrangements with V and J assigned. Such tables are incomplete; in checked studies, under half of the missing clones stem from an unresolved V gene, and the remainder is unexplained. D and trimming come from the DNA, and the V and J calls and clone size come from that table. Across this sample there are more than 300,000 clones, with around 87% seen only once. Jointly, the top ten make up around 1.9% of the sample.

In the prospective study, participants were about 18 to 95 years old, resided in approximately 22 geographic areas of the United States, and were enrolled through a virtual design. In the prospective study, cohorts were assigned on the basis of participant-reported clinical history obtained from a screening survey and a study questionnaire. In the prospective study, mobile phlebotomists collected whole blood, serum and a nasopharyngeal or oropharyngeal swab from each participant. Prospective study participants could optionally give additional blood draws and questionnaires over an approximately two-month period. Before DNA extraction, prospective study blood samples were shipped either frozen or at room temperature. This sample is part of a study of blood T cell repertoires in COVID-19 (dated by TCRdb to 2018 to 2020). Study-level background: For ImmuneRACE Cohort 3, a participant was defined as recovered based on two consecutive negative NP/OP PCR tests, clearance by a healthcare professional, or resolution of symptoms. Samples covering the acute and convalescent phases of COVID-19 were provided by collaborators in the United States, Italy and Spain. The material from the prospective study consisted of cDNA or gDNA derived from T cells, B-cell-depleted T cells, or PBMCs. The dataset comprised deeply sampled blood TCRbeta repertoires from subjects exposed to, actively infected with, or recovered from COVID-19. A freely available public database, intended as a resource for researchers studying the immune response to SARS-CoV-2, is where the repertoires were released. The samples were drawn from the first 160 participants of the ongoing ImmuneRACE study and from 1,254 subjects provided by 6 global collaborators. A de-identified subject ID, COVID-19 status, age in years and sex were almost always included in the sample metadata. Where HLA class I and class II types were available, the types were taken from metadata supplied by the sample provider, not from assay-based typing.

At the junction V is shortened by 4 bases and J by 0 bases, with 9 bases in between. Including cysteine and phenylalanine, the CDR3 has 13 amino acids. Only the CDR3 part of the read is kept: 39 bases, read in frame from the first base. Per the germline V gene, SQVTM is the CDR1 and ANQGSEA is the CDR2. Study-level results and caveats: How much clinical and demographic metadata was included differed by source and by participant, and the metadata was provided uncurated.

The sequence was collected from a man aged 40-55 years in a cohort exposed to, infected with or recovered from COVID-19 (not recorded which). The chain joins TRBV29-1 to TRBJ2-5; a tentative D call is TRBD1 (5 bases match). Sequenced sample: PBMCs or T cells enriched from blood (not recorded which). The base sequence is TGCAGCGTTGCATCAGGGTACCAAGAGACCCAGTACTTC. This yields the protein CSVASGYQETQYF.